This T cell receptor (beta chain) was sequenced during a study of T cell repertoires in cytomegalovirus infection. For the study at large: Public TCR beta signatures provided an indication of both CMV infection and a matching HLA type. Study results and limitations: Summed frequency of shared TCR beta families picked out CMV carriers who also had the relevant HLA. The ex vivo response was dominated by HLA-C-restricted CMV-specific TCR beta clonotypes.

Each CDR3 protein gets one entry after TCRdb re-called the reads with MiXCR. This sample has around 43,000 distinct CDR3 sequences, with 20% found just once. Germline V lookup: CDR1 SGHTA, CDR2 FQGNSA. CDR3 length: 16 amino acids. The ends were cut back, 1 base at V and 5 bases at J, with 17 bases in the middle. With regard to this clonotype: What it binds is unknown.

The sequenced sample consisted of PBMCs, sequenced either directly or after in vitro stimulation (not recorded which). The receptor's source is a human donor in good health (CMV status not recorded). Some clones in this sample may be carry-over from other donors' samples. V is TRBV7-2 and J is TRBJ1-2; D gene ambiguous. CDR3 sequence (DNA): TGTGCCAGCAGCTTAGTTATACAGATGGAAAAGTATGGCTACACCTTC. Translation: CASSLVIQMEKYGYTF.